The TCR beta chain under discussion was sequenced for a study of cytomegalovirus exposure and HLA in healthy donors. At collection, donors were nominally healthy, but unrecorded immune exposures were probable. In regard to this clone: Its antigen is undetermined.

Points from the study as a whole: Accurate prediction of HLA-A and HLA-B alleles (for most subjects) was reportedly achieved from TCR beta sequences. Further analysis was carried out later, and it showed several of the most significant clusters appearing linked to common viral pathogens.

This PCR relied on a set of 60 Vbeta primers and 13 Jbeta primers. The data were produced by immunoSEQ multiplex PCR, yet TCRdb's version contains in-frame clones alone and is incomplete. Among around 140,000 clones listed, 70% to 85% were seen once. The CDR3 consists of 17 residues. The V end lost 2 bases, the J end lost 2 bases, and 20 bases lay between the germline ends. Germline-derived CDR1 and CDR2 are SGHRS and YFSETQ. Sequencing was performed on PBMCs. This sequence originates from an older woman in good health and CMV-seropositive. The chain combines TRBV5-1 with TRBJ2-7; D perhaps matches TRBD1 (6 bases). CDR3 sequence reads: CASSFNRGRGYTYEQYF. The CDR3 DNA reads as TGCGCCAGCAGCTTCAATAGGGGCAGGGGTTATACCTACGAGCAGTACTTC.